This is a list of T cell receptor beta chains from one sample in a study of PD-L1 blockade in urothelial cancer. The table came from immunoSEQ multiplex PCR; TCRdb's copy has only in-frame clones and leaves some out. The sample consists of more than 40,000 clones, 82% of them appearing once. The material was PBMCs, obtained around atezolizumab (anti-PD-L1) treatment. These receptor sequences come from a man aged 50-59 years with urothelial cancer. CDR3s include the opening cysteine and the closing phenylalanine or tryptophan. The D gene is left open where the match is weak. Some rows have no size entry. The others give once, few or many, or a class for an expanded clone.

TRBJ1-5 | TRBV2 | . | . | CASSGMSYQPQHF | TGTGCCAGCAGCGGGATGTCATATCAGCCCCAGCATTTT
TRBJ1-6 | TRBV18 | medium-sized | . | CASSPDGIRPLHF | TGTGCCAGCTCACCGGACGGGATTCGACCCCTCCACTTT
TRBJ1-1 | TRBV11-1 | once | . | CASSSTAEAFF | TGTGCCAGCAGTTCGACAGCCGAAGCTTTCTTT
TRBJ2-2 | TRBV10-3 | . | TRBD2 | CAISAAGGNTGELFF | TGTGCCATCAGTGCGGCGGGAGGGAACACCGGGGAGCTGTTTTTT
TRBJ1-2 | TRBV27 | . | . | CASTHSTGHGYTF | TGTGCCAGCACCCACTCGACAGGCCATGGCTACACCTTC
TRBJ2-1 | TRBV5-1 | once | . | CASSTSRGSNEQFF | TGCGCCAGCAGCACTTCCAGGGGAAGCAATGAGCAGTTCTTC
TRBJ1-2 | TRBV6-5 | . | . | CASSLYQGNYGYTF | TGTGCCAGCAGTCTATACCAGGGTAACTATGGCTACACCTTC
TRBJ1-1 | TRBV7-9 | . | . | CASSPSRWTQTLGTEAFF | TGTGCCAGCAGTCCCTCCCGGTGGACACAGACTTTGGGGACTGAAGCTTTCTTT
TRBJ1-1 | TRBV2 | once | TRBD1 | CASSERGLGSTEAFF | TGTGCCAGCAGTGAAAGGGGGCTGGGGAGCACTGAAGCTTTCTTT
TRBJ1-1 | TRBV7-8 | . | TRBD1 | CASSSGTGRNTEAFF | TGTGCCAGCAGCAGCGGGACAGGGAGGAACACTGAAGCTTTCTTT
TRBJ1-3 | TRBV15 | . | TRBD1 | CATSRRQGYNSGNTIYF | TGTGCCACCAGCAGACGACAGGGATACAACTCTGGAAACACCATATATTTT
TRBJ2-5 | TRBV7-7 | . | TRBD1 | CASSLGGVVQETQYF | TGTGCTAGCAGCTTAGGGGGCGTCGTACAAGAGACCCAGTACTTC
TRBJ1-5 | TRBV5-4 | . | TRBD1 | CASSLGGQRNQPQHF | TGTGCCAGCAGCTTGGGGGGACAGCGGAATCAGCCCCAGCATTTT
TRBJ1-1 | TRBV5-4 | . | . | CASSQGYTEAFF | TGTGCCAGCAGCCAGGGGTACACTGAAGCTTTCTTT
TRBJ1-1 | TRBV18 | . | . | CASSTGGSGMNTEAFF | TGTGCCAGCTCAACGGGGGGGAGCGGGATGAACACTGAAGCTTTCTTT
TRBJ1-4 | TRBV2 | . | TRBD1 | CASQTGRNEKLFF | TGTGCCAGCCAGACAGGGCGGAATGAAAAACTGTTTTTT
TRBJ2-3 | TRBV29-1 | . | . | CSVVGGATDTQYF | TGCAGCGTCGTGGGGGGGGCCACAGATACGCAGTATTTT
TRBJ1-6 | TRBV10-2 | . | TRBD1 | CASRSGTGNYNSPLHF | TGCGCCAGCAGATCCGGGACAGGGAACTATAATTCACCCCTCCACTTT
TRBJ1-5 | TRBV19 | . | . | CASSITIREFNQPQHF | TGTGCCAGTAGTATTACGATCCGGGAGTTCAATCAGCCCCAGCATTTT
TRBJ2-3 | TRBV10-3 | once | . | CAISESYSTDTQYF | TGTGCCATCAGTGAGTCCTATAGCACAGATACGCAGTATTTT
TRBJ1-2 | TRBV28 | . | TRBD1 | CATSRTGVTF | TGTGCCACCTCCAGGACAGGGGTTACCTTC
TRBJ2-6 | TRBV25-1 | . | TRBD2 | CASSERSGKVSGANVLTF | TGTGCCAGCAGTGAAAGGAGCGGGAAGGTCTCTGGGGCCAACGTCCTGACTTTC
TRBJ1-5 | TRBV19 | . | TRBD1 | CASSNPGQGGRQPQHF | TGTGCCAGTAGTAACCCGGGACAGGGTGGAAGACAGCCCCAGCATTTT
TRBJ2-2 | TRBV5-6 | . | . | CASSLVAERGTGELFF | TGTGCCAGCAGCTTGGTGGCCGAAAGGGGGACCGGGGAGCTGTTTTTT
TRBJ2-1 | TRBV7-6 | . | . | CASSPQNPKVSYNEQFF | TGTGCCAGCAGCCCTCAAAACCCTAAAGTCTCCTACAATGAGCAGTTCTTC
TRBJ2-5 | TRBV7-9 | . | TRBD2 | CASSLAVAGAAETQYF | TGTGCCAGCAGCTTAGCTGTAGCGGGAGCCGCCGAGACCCAGTACTTC
TRBJ1-6 | TRBV4-1 | . | TRBD1 | CASRPGQGALGNSPLHF | TGCGCCAGCAGACCGGGACAGGGGGCGCTTGGGAATTCACCCCTCCACTTT
TRBJ1-6 | TRBV18 | . | . | CASSPRGDNSPLHF | TGTGCCAGCTCACCACGCGGGGATAATTCACCCCTCCACTTT
TRBJ2-2 | TRBV6-6 | . | . | CASTPGPRELFF | TGTGCCAGCACCCCAGGTCCCCGGGAGCTGTTTTTT
TRBJ1-5 | TRBV28 | many | TRBD1 | CASSLQSQGANQPQHF | TGTGCCAGCAGTTTACAATCTCAGGGGGCGAATCAGCCCCAGCATTTT
TRBJ2-7 | TRBV29-1 | . | . | CSVGQGGVWNEQYF | TGCAGCGTCGGACAGGGAGGGGTTTGGAACGAGCAGTACTTC
TRBJ1-3 | TRBV7-2 | once | . | CASSLEYMGNTIYF | TGTGCCAGCAGCTTAGAGTACATGGGAAACACCATATATTTT
TRBJ2-3 | TRBV28 | . | . | CASSLGGASDTQYF | TGTGCCAGCAGTTTAGGTGGGGCGTCAGATACGCAGTATTTT
TRBJ1-1 | TRBV6-5 | . | . | CASSLRTEEDEAFF | TGTGCCAGCAGCCTTCGGACCGAGGAGGATGAAGCTTTCTTT
TRBJ1-1 | TRBV19 | . | . | CASSIFGMNTEAFF | TGTGCCAGTAGTATATTTGGCATGAACACTGAAGCTTTCTTT
TRBJ2-3 | TRBV19 | . | TRBD2 | CASTLSGVSTDTQYF | TGTGCCAGTACCCTTAGCGGGGTCAGCACAGATACGCAGTATTTT
TRBJ2-1 | TRBV5-1 | . | . | CASSPSGAGSHNEQFF | TGCGCCAGCAGCCCCTCCGGAGCGGGTTCTCACAATGAGCAGTTCTTC
TRBJ1-1 | TRBV28 | . | TRBD1 | CASSPPTGGGESTEAFF | TGTGCCAGCAGCCCACCCACAGGGGGCGGTGAGAGCACTGAAGCTTTCTTT
TRBJ2-1 | TRBV5-1 | . | TRBD2 | CASSLPTSGRPEQFF | TGCGCCAGCAGCTTACCGACTAGCGGGAGGCCTGAGCAGTTCTTC
TRBJ1-5 | TRBV27 | . | . | CASRGGVGTQPQHF | TGTGCCAGCAGGGGGGGGGTGGGGACTCAGCCCCAGCATTTT
TRBJ2-1 | TRBV5-6 | . | . | CASSFLGGPSYNEQFF | TGTGCCAGCAGCTTTTTGGGCGGGCCATCCTACAATGAGCAGTTCTTC
TRBJ1-6 | TRBV18 | . | . | CASSPSPNSPLHF | TGTGCCAGCTCCCCTAGCCCGAATTCACCCCTCCACTTT
TRBJ1-1 | TRBV27 | . | . | CASSSTVNTEAFF | TGTGCCAGCAGTTCTACAGTGAACACTGAAGCTTTCTTT